This TCR beta chain was sequenced during a study of cytomegalovirus exposure and HLA in healthy donors. Background on the study: Tens of millions of unique TCRs, all from HLA-typed donors, were included in an early release of the data.

CDR1 and CDR2 (germline): MDHEN, SYDVKM. This CDR3 has 12 residues. Trimming pared 5 bases from V and 1 base from J, leaving 5 bases between. Researchers ran the PCR with 60 Vbeta and 13 Jbeta primers. TCRdb's copy holds only in-frame clones and misses some; the assay was immunoSEQ multiplex PCR. The table records approximately 150,000 clones, approximately 80% of them present only once. The chain links TRBV28 to TRBJ1-2; no clear D. Sequenced: PBMCs. This clonotype originated in a woman between 40 and 50 years old in good health and CMV-seronegative. The CDR3 is CASSPFNYGYTF. CDR3 bases: TGTGCCAGCAGTCCCTTTAACTATGGCTACACCTTC.